The 28 T cell receptor beta chains below were found in one sample sequenced in a study of OX40 agonist ivuxolimab in advanced cancers. Profiled with immunoSEQ multiplex PCR; TCRdb holds only in-frame clones, not every one. This sample yields some 74,000 clones, of which around 82% are seen a single time; approximately 5% belongs to the top ten. The sequencing used CD4+ or CD8+ T cells sorted from blood, collected in a trial of the OX40 agonist ivuxolimab. The receptor set was obtained from an adult with an advanced solid tumor such as melanoma, head and neck, liver or kidney cancer.

The rearrangement uses TRBV2 and TRBJ2-4, with D perhaps given as TRBD1 or TRBD2 (5 bases each). The CDR3 length is 12 residues. The ends were cut back, 8 bases at V and 15 bases at J, with 20 bases in the middle. The germline gives CDR1 SNHLY, CDR2 FYNNEI. The CDR3, as DNA: TGTGCCAGCGGTCCGGGACCCGCTGGGTCGTACTTC. It yields the protein CASGPGPAGSYF.

This sequence joins TRBV27 and TRBJ2-5, with 7 bases identical to TRBD2. The CDR3 runs 15 residues. V shed 3 bases and J 13 bases; nucleotides not matched to a gene: 17. Germline V lookup: CDR1 MNHEY, CDR2 SMNVEV (reference sequence). The DNA of the CDR3 is TGTGCCAGCAGTTTGGGACTCAGCGGGGCCACCCGGACGTACTTC. It yields the protein CASSLGLSGATRTYF.

This clone has only one observation. This chain joins TRBV7-9 and TRBJ2-1, with D maybe TRBD2 (5 bases). V was clipped by 0 bases and J by 10 bases, with 16 bases between them. The germline V gene has CDR1 SEHNR and CDR2 FQNEAQ (reference sequence). CDR3 length: 15 residues. CDR3 nucleotide sequence: TGTGCCAGCAGCTTAGCTCGGACTGGGTCCCTGGAGCAGTTCTTC. It encodes CASSLARTGSLEQFF.

This clone showed up just a few times. The chain employs TRBV18 and TRBJ2-2; D is unresolved. V shed 3 bases and J shed 0 bases, with 11 bases lying between them. CDR1 KGHSH and CDR2 LQKENI come from the germline V gene. The CDR3 extends over 16 amino acids. The CDR3 is CASSPSIISNTGELFF. The CDR3 DNA sequence: TGTGCCAGCTCACCTTCAATTATTTCGAACACCGGGGAGCTGTTTTTT.

This clone was observed a handful of times. The sample has other DNA sequences that encode this CDR3 too. CDR3 sequence reads: CASSIGPGNYGYTF. The CDR3 DNA reads TGTGCCAGTAGTATCGGGCCGGGGAACTATGGCTACACCTTC. The V call is TRBV19, the J call TRBJ1-2; no clear D gene. Trimming stripped 3 bases from V and 2 bases from J, with 10 bases between. The CDR3 consists of 14 residues. Germline V CDR1 and CDR2: LNHDA, SQIVND (reference sequence).

The rearrangement links TRBV7-9 to TRBJ1-5; a weak D match, TRBD1 (6 bases). Germline-derived CDR1 and CDR2 are SEHNR and FQNEAQ (reference sequence). With 6 bases removed from V and 3 bases from J, the gap between germline ends came to 12 bases. The CDR3 has 14 amino acids. The CDR3 loop is CASRGGGPNQPQHF. As DNA, the CDR3 is TGTGCCAGCAGGGGTGGGGGGCCCAATCAGCCCCAGCATTTT.

The gene calls are TRBV18 and TRBJ1-5; 10 nucleotides align to TRBD1. Germline V CDR1 and CDR2: KGHSH, LQKENI. The V and J ends lost 4 bases and 4 bases, in that order; junction bases with no gene match: 4. The CDR3 extends over 15 amino acids. The CDR3 sequence is CASSLDRGSNQPQHF. The CDR3 region has the DNA TGTGCCAGCTCACTGGACAGGGGGAGTAATCAGCCCCAGCATTTT.

The CDR3 nucleotides read TGTGCCAGCAGCTCCGCGACAGGGTCCCCAGAGACCCAGTACTTC. Its protein is CASSSATGSPETQYF. The V call is TRBV5-4, the J call TRBJ2-5, with 7 bases that match TRBD1. Unmatched junction bases numbered 9, after V lost 3 bases and J lost 4 bases. The CDR3 consists of 15 residues. Germline assignment: CDR1 SGHNT and CDR2 YYREEE (reference sequence).

This sequence joins TRBV5-1 and TRBJ2-2; tentatively, D is TRBD1 (6 bases). The V and J ends lost 4 bases and 0 bases respectively, with 13 bases between them. The CDR3 totals 16 residues. CDR1 and CDR2 from the germline V gene are SGHRS and YFSETQ. CDR3 residues: CASSRGGTANTGELFF. In nucleotides, the CDR3 is TGCGCCAGCAGCCGAGGGGGAACGGCGAACACCGGGGAGCTGTTTTTT.

The CDR3, as DNA: TGTGCCAGCAGTGAATCGGGGTACACCATATATTTT. Translated, it gives CASSESGYTIYF. This chain connects TRBV6-1 to TRBJ1-3; no definite D call. This CDR3 is 12 amino acids long. Germline-derived CDR1 and CDR2 are MNHNS and SASEGT. The V end was cut by 2 bases, the J end by 8 bases, with 7 bases between.

The CDR3 sequence: CASSSSWGGAFF. The CDR3 region has the DNA TGTGCCAGCAGCTCCTCCTGGGGTGGGGCTTTCTTT. The rearrangement uses TRBV28 and TRBJ1-1; D is uncertain. Between the trimmed V and J ends, which lost 6 bases and 11 bases, there was a span of 16 bases. This CDR3 spans 12 amino acids. Germline V lookup: CDR1 MDHEN, CDR2 SYDVKM.

The J gene is TRBJ1-1, the V gene TRBV28; tentatively, D is TRBD1 (5 bases). Germline CDR1 reads MDHEN; CDR2 reads SYDVKM. The CDR3 runs 14 residues. V lost 6 bases, J lost 3 bases, and 14 bases lay in between. CDR3 amino acids: CASRGGGADTEAFF. In DNA, the CDR3 is TGTGCCAGCAGGGGGGGAGGCGCCGACACTGAAGCTTTCTTT.

The chain carries TRBV7-9 and TRBJ2-5; TRBD1 is a possible D gene (6 bases). V lost 11 bases to trimming and J lost 3 bases, with 19 bases between them. The CDR3 runs 14 residues. Germline CDR1 and CDR2: SEHNR and FQNEAQ (reference sequence). CDR3 bases: TGTGCCTCGGTGCCGGGACAAGACAAAGAGACCCAGTACTTC. Protein product: CASVPGQDKETQYF.

This chain joins TRBV9 and TRBJ2-1, with D possibly matching TRBD1 (6 bases). CDR1 and CDR2 (germline): SGDLS, YYNGEE. Deletions cut 2 bases from V and 9 bases from J, with 9 bases between. CDR3 size: 12 residues. The CDR3 nucleotides read TGTGCCAGCAGCGTTACAGGGATTGAGCAGTTCTTC. It specifies CASSVTGIEQFF.

The rearrangement joins TRBV7-9 to TRBJ1-4; 8 nucleotides line up with TRBD1. The CDR3 loop spans 14 amino acids. CDR1 is SEHNR and CDR2 is FQNEAQ in the germline V gene (reference sequence). The junction had 7 bases not matched to a gene; V was cut back by 5 bases and J by 8 bases. As DNA, the CDR3 is TGTGCCAGCAGCGCTGACAGGGGTGGGGAAAAACTGTTTTTT. Translated: CASSADRGGEKLFF.

Only one count was recorded for this clone. The V call is TRBV4-3, the J call TRBJ1-4; D possibly corresponds to TRBD1 (5 bases). CDR3 size: 15 residues. Germline V gives CDR1 LGHNA, CDR2 YSLEER. The V and J ends lost 0 bases and 8 bases respectively, with 13 bases between them. The CDR3, as DNA: TGCGCCAGCAGCCAAGATTGGGGGGTCAGCGAAAAACTGTTTTTT. It codes for CASSQDWGVSEKLFF.

V is TRBV10-3 and J is TRBJ1-1; D uncertain. CDR1 ENHRY and CDR2 SYGVKD come from the germline V gene. The CDR3 covers 14 residues. The V and J ends lost 6 bases and 0 bases respectively, with 11 bases between them. CDR3 region: CAIRIDNMNTEAFF. In DNA form, the CDR3 reads TGTGCCATCAGGATAGACAACATGAACACTGAAGCTTTCTTT.

The chain employs TRBV19 and TRBJ2-6; D gene unclear. CDR1 LNHDA and CDR2 SQIVND come from the germline V gene (reference sequence). This CDR3 is built from 14 residues. Trimming removed 6 bases from V and 7 bases from J, with 13 bases in between. DNA for the CDR3: TGTGCCAGTAGAAACCGAGGAGAAGCCAACGTCCTGACTTTC. Protein: CASRNRGEANVLTF.

This chain connects TRBV7-8 to TRBJ1-5; no reliable D call. Trimming took 1 base from V and 9 from J, leaving 10 bases between them. The CDR3 is 13 residues long. The germline V gene has CDR1 SGHVS and CDR2 FQNEAQ. CDR3 nucleotide sequence: TGTGCCAGCAGCTTAGGAGCGCAGCTGCCCCAGCATTTT. Translated, it gives CASSLGAQLPQHF.

The chain couples TRBV10-3 to TRBJ1-2, with 7 bases fitting TRBD1. This CDR3 spans 15 amino acids. The V and J ends lost 0 bases and 4 bases, in that order; junction bases with no gene match: 5. The germline gives CDR1 ENHRY, CDR2 SYGVKD. CDR3 amino acids: CAISESGGGSYGYTF. The CDR3, as DNA: TGTGCCATCAGTGAGTCCGGAGGGGGCTCCTATGGCTACACCTTC.

The chain is built from TRBV7-8 and TRBJ2-5; no definite D call. In germline, CDR1 is SGHVS, CDR2 FQNEAQ. CDR3 length: 13 residues. V was clipped by 2 bases and J by 4 bases, with 8 bases between them. The CDR3 sequence: CASSLRVGETQYF. The CDR3 DNA reads TGTGCCAGCAGCTTACGGGTGGGAGAGACCCAGTACTTC.

Of note for this clone: The same CDR3 can be traced to other DNA sequences in this sample. CDR3 nucleotide sequence: TGTGCCAGCTCACCAAACGGGGCGCAAGAGACCCAGTACTTC. This gives the protein CASSPNGAQETQYF. This chain joins TRBV18 and TRBJ2-5; D is tentatively TRBD1 or TRBD2 (5 bases each). Germline lookup yields CDR1 KGHSH and CDR2 LQKENI. Trimming took off 2 bases at V and 2 bases at J, with 9 bases between the two ends. This CDR3 comprises 14 residues.

In its sample, this clone was seen a few times. The chain couples TRBV28 to TRBJ2-7; 9 bases fit TRBD1. Germline-derived CDR1 and CDR2 are MDHEN and SYDVKM. The junction had 12 bases not matched to a gene; V was cut back by 7 bases and J by 5 bases. This CDR3 region has 15 residues. CDR3 in DNA: TGTGCCAGCACAACTCCGACAGGGGGTTTCCACGAGCAGTACTTC. Encoded protein: CASTTPTGGFHEQYF. The complete variable domain, with remaining parts taken from reference TRBV28 and TRBJ2-7, reads DVKVTQSSRYLVKRTGEKVFLECVQDMDHENMFWYRQDPGLGLRLIYFSYDVKMKEKGDIPEGYSVSREKKERFSLILESASTNQTSMYLCASTTPTGGFHEQYFGPGTRLTVT.

The rearrangement joins TRBV7-9 to TRBJ1-5, with D unresolved. This CDR3 has 14 residues. Germline values: CDR1 SEHNR, CDR2 FQNEAQ (reference sequence). V lost 1 base, J lost 11 bases, and 15 bases lay in between. CDR3 in amino acids: CASSLGVTGMAQHF. The CDR3 region has the DNA TGTGCCAGCAGCTTAGGGGTCACGGGTATGGCCCAGCATTTT. The full variable domain, in which reference TRBV7-9 and TRBJ1-5 provide the parts outside the CDR3, is DTGVSQNPRHKITKRGQNVTFRCDPISEHNRLYWYRQTLGQGPEFLTYFQNEAQLEKSRLLSDRFSAERPKGSFSTLEIQRTEQGDSAMYLCASSLGVTGMAQHFGDGTRLSIL.

J is TRBJ2-2 and V is TRBV5-1, with D unresolved. The V gene lost 1 base and the J gene lost 0 bases, with 7 bases spanning the gap. Germline CDR1 is SGHRS and CDR2 is YFSETQ. The length of the CDR3 is 15 residues. In DNA, the CDR3 is TGCGCCAGCAGCTTGCCCAACGCGAACACCGGGGAGCTGTTTTTT. The encoded protein is CASSLPNANTGELFF.

V and J are TRBV7-2 and TRBJ2-1; D remains ambiguous. There are 13 residues in the CDR3. The V and J ends lost 1 base and 9 bases respectively, with 10 bases between them. Germline V CDR1 and CDR2: SGHTA, FQGNSA. The CDR3 DNA reads as TGTGCCAGCAGCTTAGGCCCCTCCGTTGAGCAGTTCTTC. It encodes CASSLGPSVEQFF.

J is TRBJ1-5 and V is TRBV6-1, with TRBD1 as a possible D gene (6 bases). This CDR3 is 18 amino acids long. Germline CDR1 reads MNHNS; CDR2 reads SASEGT. The V end lost 1 base, the J end lost 0 bases, and 16 bases lay between the germline ends. The DNA for the CDR3 is TGTGCCAGCAGTGAAGGGGCAGGGGCCACTTATAGCAATCAGCCCCAGCATTTT. Translation: CASSEGAGATYSNQPQHF.

DNA of the CDR3: TGTGCCACCAACCCCCTGGAGGGAGGTTATGGCTACACCTTC. As protein: CATNPLEGGYGYTF. V usage is TRBV5-4 and J usage is TRBJ1-2, with D unclear. The V and J ends lost 9 bases and 5 bases respectively, with 20 bases between them. The CDR3 loop spans 14 amino acids. From germline, CDR1 is SGHNT and CDR2 YYREEE (reference sequence).